A single sample gave rise to the 27 T cell receptor beta chains below, sequenced in a study of T cells in Graves' hyperthyroidism and ophthalmopathy. TCR beta CDR3 sequences were amplified from RNA transcripts. HTBI primers drove first-round RT-PCR of the TCR CDR3. TCRdb analysed the multiplex PCR reads with MiXCR anew, one entry per CDR3 protein. The data contain roughly 550,000 distinct CDR3 sequences, 15% to 20% of them singletons. The sequenced material came from blood. The receptors shown here come from a woman aged 25 to 45 with Graves' ophthalmopathy.

The chain recombines TRBV27 with TRBJ2-3; D unclear. Between the trimmed V and J ends, which lost 6 bases and 4 bases, there was a span of 8 bases. This CDR3 region has 12 residues. Germline V gives CDR1 MNHEY, CDR2 SMNVEV (reference sequence). CDR3 nucleotides: TGTGCCAGCAGACCAACCCCAGATACGCAGTATTTT. Protein sequence: CASRPTPDTQYF.

In this sample, this clonotype turned up a few times. V is TRBV5-1 and J is TRBJ1-5; TRBD1 might be the D (5 bases). Germline CDR1 and CDR2: SGHRS and YFSETQ. V lost 1 base and J 2 bases, leaving 13 bases between the germline ends. The CDR3 length is 16 residues. The CDR3 here is CASSLTGSNGNQPQHF. As DNA, the CDR3 is TGCGCCAGCAGCTTGACAGGAAGTAACGGCAATCAGCCCCAGCATTTT. Together with reference TRBV5-1 and TRBJ1-5, the CDR3 gives the full variable domain: KAGVTQTPRYLIKTRGQQVTLSCSPISGHRSVSWYQQTPGQGLQFLFEYFSETQRNKGNFPGRFSGRQFSNSRSEMNVSTLELGDSALYLCASSLTGSNGNQPQHFGDGTRLSIL.

This clonotype was recorded a few times. The chain links TRBV6-2 or TRBV6-3 to TRBJ1-5; 7 bases match TRBD1. This CDR3 contains 16 residues. From germline, CDR1 is MNHEY and CDR2 SVGEGT. The J segment lost 5 bases and the V segment lost 2 bases, leaving 9 bases of the junction unmatched. This CDR3 is CASSYPRAGGDQPQHF. The CDR3, as DNA: TGTGCCAGCAGTTACCCGCGGGCAGGGGGGGATCAGCCCCAGCATTTT.

Of note for this clonotype: A single base separates this from a much larger clone, so it may be a read error. The V and J genes are TRBV4-1 and TRBJ2-5, with D perhaps assigned TRBD1 or TRBD2 (6 bases each). The CDR3 covers 15 residues. Germline CDR1 is MGHRA and CDR2 is YSYEKL. The CDR3 bases are TGCGTCAGCAGCCAAGAAGGGGGGCGAGGAGAGACCCAGTACTTC. This sequence encodes CVSSQEGGRGETQYF.

Remarks on this clonotype: The conserved phenylalanine or tryptophan is not found at the CDR3 terminus, so this likely reflects a read error. The V gene is TRBV4-3, the J gene TRBJ1-1; D is ambiguous. Germline V gene sequence: CDR1 LGHNA, CDR2 YSLEER. V was trimmed by 0 bases and J by 1 base, leaving 9 bases between them. The CDR3 covers 15 residues. The CDR3 DNA sequence: TGCGCCAGCAGCCAAGATCTCCAATCGAACACTGAAGCTTTCCTT. Its translation is CASSQDLQSNTEAFL.

The V and J genes are TRBV24-1 and TRBJ2-1, with 7 bases lining up with TRBD1. CDR3 length: 16 residues. V lost 2 bases and J lost 3; bases outside the gene matches: 6. CDR1 and CDR2 (germline): KGHDR, SFDVKD. In nucleotides, the CDR3 is TGTGCCACCAGTGATTCTAGGGGGCGAGACTACAATGAGCAGTTCTTC. It codes for CATSDSRGRDYNEQFF.

There are many counts of this clonotype. This chain joins TRBV20-1 and TRBJ2-5; D gene unclear. CDR3 size: 13 residues. Germline V gives CDR1 DFQATT, CDR2 SNEGSKA (reference sequence). Trimming took off 6 bases at V and 2 bases at J, with 13 bases between the two ends. DNA of the CDR3: TGCAGTGCCCCACCGAACACACAAGAGACCCAGTACTTC. Protein product: CSAPPNTQETQYF.

In this sample, this clonotype turned up many times. The genes are TRBV6-2 or TRBV6-3 and TRBJ1-1, with TRBD1 matching over 7 bases. Trimming cost V 6 bases and J 6 bases; bases outside gene matches: 13. The CDR3 spans 15 residues. The germline V gene encodes CDR1 MNHEY and CDR2 SVGEGT. CDR3 DNA: TGTGCCAGCAGCGCACTTCAGGGGGGAGGCGCTGAAGCTTTCTTT. Encoded protein: CASSALQGGGAEAFF.

This clonotype was seen ten or more times. J is TRBJ1-1 and V is TRBV6-1, with TRBD1 matching over 8 bases. Looked up from germline, CDR1 is MNHNS and CDR2 is SASEGT. Trimming removed 6 bases from V and 0 bases from J; junction bases left unmatched: 3. The CDR3 runs to 14 residues. CDR3 DNA sequence: TGTGCCAGCAGGCAGGGGGCTGTGAACACTGAAGCTTTCTTT. Residues: CASRQGAVNTEAFF.

This clonotype was picked up a small number of times. The rearrangement joins TRBV3-1 to TRBJ2-5; 8 positions match TRBD1. The germline CDR1 and CDR2 sequences are LGHDT and YNNKEL (reference sequence). Losses at the gene ends were 5 bases for V and 13 bases for J; bases not matched to a gene: 21. The length of the CDR3 is 16 residues. The CDR3 DNA reads TGTGCCAGCAGCGACACCGGGACAGGCCAACTCTGGGAGTGGTACTTC. This sequence encodes CASSDTGTGQLWEWYF.

Ten or more counts support this clonotype. The chain employs TRBV2 and TRBJ1-2; D gene uncertain. Trimming stripped 3 bases from V and 6 bases from J, with 5 bases between. CDR1 and CDR2 from the germline V gene are SNHLY and FYNNEI. The CDR3 runs to 11 residues. In nucleotides, the CDR3 is TGTGCCAGCAGTGATGACGATGGCTACACCTTC. Translated, it gives CASSDDDGYTF. Supplemented by reference TRBV2 and TRBJ1-2, the full variable domain reads EPEVTQTPSHQVTQMGQEVILRCVPISNHLYFYWYRQILGQKVEFLVSFYNNEISEKSEIFDDQFSVERPDGSNFTLKIRSTKLEDSAMYFCASSDDDGYTFGSGTRLTVV.

This clonotype was recorded at least ten times. V gene TRBV27 combines with J gene TRBJ1-1; 9 bases line up with TRBD1. Trimming removed 4 bases from V and 5 bases from J; junction bases left unmatched: 8. Germline V gives CDR1 MNHEY, CDR2 SMNVEV (reference sequence). The CDR3 has 15 residues. The CDR3 protein is CASSSSGTGWTEAFF. DNA of the CDR3: TGTGCCAGCAGTTCTTCCGGGACAGGGTGGACTGAAGCTTTCTTT.

The table lists this clonotype with a few counts. The V gene is TRBV15, the J gene TRBJ2-3, with 7 bases aligning to TRBD2. This CDR3 has 19 residues. CDR1 LNHNV and CDR2 YYDKDF come from the germline V gene (reference sequence). V was pared by 0 bases and J by 2 bases, with 14 bases of the junction left unmatched. CDR3 sequence: CATSRDKGGPEEVTDTQYF. The CDR3 DNA reads TGTGCCACCAGCAGAGACAAGGGAGGGCCCGAAGAAGTCACAGATACGCAGTATTTT.

This clonotype was picked up many times. This chain uses TRBV20-1 with TRBJ2-7; 7 positions agree with TRBD1. Germline V lookup: CDR1 DFQATT, CDR2 SNEGSKA (reference sequence). J gave up 1 base and V 7 bases, and 4 bases lay outside the gene matches. This CDR3 contains 12 residues. The CDR3 loop is CSELGQSYEQYF. DNA for the CDR3: TGCAGTGAATTGGGACAGTCCTACGAGCAGTACTTC.

The chain carries TRBV29-1 and TRBJ2-7; 11 positions agree with TRBD2. The CDR3 loop spans 14 amino acids. The V gene's germline CDR1 is SQVTM and CDR2 ANQGSEA. V lost 7 bases and J lost 2; bases outside the gene matches: 7. The CDR3 region is CSAIGLAGPYEQYF. The CDR3 nucleotides read TGCAGCGCAATCGGACTAGCGGGCCCCTACGAGCAGTACTTC.

This clonotype showed up many times. V is TRBV20-1 and J is TRBJ2-1, with D hard to call. Trimming removed 5 bases at V and 5 bases at J, with 16 bases between. The CDR3 has 14 residues. Germline CDR1 is DFQATT and CDR2 is SNEGSKA (reference sequence). CDR3 residues: CSACTATANNEQFF. CDR3 DNA sequence: TGCAGTGCTTGCACAGCAACAGCAAACAATGAGCAGTTCTTC.

This clonotype was counted many times. V is TRBV19 and J is TRBJ1-1; no reliable D call. The germline V gene has CDR1 LNHDA and CDR2 SQIVND (reference sequence). V dropped 5 bases and J dropped 1 base, with 11 bases sitting between them. CDR3 length: 14 amino acids. The CDR3 loop is CASSGWTENTEAFF. CDR3 sequence (DNA): TGTGCCAGTAGTGGATGGACGGAGAACACTGAAGCTTTCTTT.

This clonotype was seen a few times. The rearrangement links TRBV2 to TRBJ2-2; 9 bases map to TRBD2. The ends lost 6 bases at V and 4 bases at J; junction bases unmatched: 12. The CDR3 spans 17 residues. Looked up from germline, CDR1 is SNHLY and CDR2 is FYNNEI. The CDR3 coding sequence is TGTGCCAGCAGACCCATCACTAGCGGGTATTCCACCGGGGAGCTGTTTTTT. It codes for CASRPITSGYSTGELFF.

This clonotype was picked up many times. The chain carries TRBV18 and TRBJ2-4; D remains ambiguous. The CDR3 has 14 amino acids. Trimming cost V 1 base and J 4 bases, with 8 bases left between them. Germline assignment: CDR1 KGHSH and CDR2 LQKENI. CDR3 nucleotide sequence: TGTGCCAGCTCACCACGGGCAGATAAAAACATTCAGTACTTC. Protein sequence: CASSPRADKNIQYF.

This clonotype came up many times. CDR3 nucleotides: TGCGCCAGCAGCCTAAATCGGGACAGCGGCGAGCAGTACTTC. It is translated as CASSLNRDSGEQYF. V and J are TRBV5-1 and TRBJ2-7; TRBD1 agrees at 7 bases. Unmatched junction bases numbered 10, after V lost 4 bases and J lost 6 bases. Germline CDR1 reads SGHRS; CDR2 reads YFSETQ. The CDR3 totals 14 residues.

The chain carries TRBV15 and TRBJ2-5; D is perhaps TRBD2 (5 bases). V was pared by 5 bases and J by 5 bases, with 12 bases between. Germline CDR1 and CDR2: LNHNV and YYDKDF (reference sequence). This CDR3 is built from 13 residues. CDR3 nucleotide sequence: TGTGCCACCAGCCGTGAGAGGGTGGAGACCCAGTACTTC. Translation: CATSRERVETQYF.

This clonotype appeared many times. The chain uses TRBV7-2 and TRBJ2-7; D ambiguous. From germline, CDR1 is SGHTA and CDR2 FQGNSA. This CDR3 contains 13 residues. V was clipped by 4 bases and J by 3 bases, with 10 bases between them. The CDR3 region is CASSSGNGYEQYF. In DNA form, the CDR3 reads TGTGCCAGCAGCTCCGGCAATGGCTACGAGCAGTACTTC.

This chain joins TRBV12-3 or TRBV12-4 and TRBJ1-6; TRBD1 might be the D (5 bases). Trimming took off 3 bases at V and 6 bases at J, with 21 bases between the two ends. The CDR3 loop spans 18 amino acids. The CDR3 DNA is TGTGCCAGCAGTTTGGGGCAGGGTACTCTTTCGGCTAATTCACCCCTCCACTTT. It yields the protein CASSLGQGTLSANSPLHF.

This clonotype was seen at least ten times. The chain links TRBV12-3 or TRBV12-4 to TRBJ2-1, with D possibly TRBD1 on 5 matching bases. CDR3 length equals 12 residues. V was shortened by 3 bases and J by 8 bases, with 8 bases between the two germline ends. The CDR3 loop is CASSLIRDEQFF. In DNA form, the CDR3 reads TGTGCCAGCAGTTTGATCAGGGATGAGCAGTTCTTC.

This clonotype was counted at least ten times. The chain links TRBV7-9 to TRBJ2-7; unclear D gene. V lost 3 bases, J lost 3 bases, and 9 bases lay in between. The CDR3 is made up of 13 amino acids. CDR1 and CDR2 (germline): SEHNR, FQNEAQ (reference sequence). CDR3: CASSFGDGYEQYF. As DNA, the CDR3 is TGTGCCAGCAGCTTTGGAGACGGCTACGAGCAGTACTTC.

A note on this clonotype: This may be a read error: a much more frequent sequence differs by one nucleotide. The missing conserved phenylalanine or tryptophan at the end of this CDR3 makes a read error likely. The J gene is TRBJ2-2, the V gene TRBV6-4; D is undetermined. Germline V gene lookup returns CDR1 MRHNA and CDR2 SNTAGT. V was trimmed by 0 bases and J by 2 bases, leaving 4 bases between them. The CDR3 contains 14 residues. The CDR3 here is CASSDSSNTGELFS. CDR3 in DNA: TGTGCCAGCAGTGACTCGAGCAACACCGGGGAGCTGTTTTCT.

This clonotype occurred many times. V gene TRBV28 combines with J gene TRBJ1-1, with no clear D. This CDR3 spans 14 amino acids. CDR1 is MDHEN and CDR2 is SYDVKM in the germline V gene. Trimming shortened V by 2 bases and J by 5 bases, and 12 bases separated the two germline ends. The CDR3 DNA is TGTGCCAGCAGTTTAGACTCCCAGTGGACTGAAGCTTTCTTT. Protein product: CASSLDSQWTEAFF.